These 32 T cell receptor beta chains were sequenced from one sample in a study of T cells in Graves' hyperthyroidism and ophthalmopathy. Amplified regions were TCR beta CDR3 sequences from RNA transcripts. A first-round RT-PCR of the TCR CDR3 used the HTBI primer set. Each CDR3 protein gets one entry after TCRdb re-called the multiplex PCR reads with MiXCR. The sample has some 440,000 distinct CDR3 sequences; 15% to 18% are singletons. The sample consisted of blood. The receptors here all came from a young woman with Graves' hyperthyroidism.

The rearrangement links TRBV5-4 to TRBJ2-3; 9 bases fit TRBD2. V dropped 5 bases and J dropped 0; count of bases not matched to a gene: 4. Germline CDR1 is SGHNT and CDR2 is YYREEE (reference sequence). This CDR3 comprises 15 residues. For the CDR3, the DNA is TGTGCCAGCAGACGCGGACTAGCGAGCACAGATACGCAGTATTTT. Amino acids: CASRRGLASTDTQYF.

There are many counts of this clonotype. The chain carries TRBV18 and TRBJ2-1, with 7 nucleotides matching TRBD1. This CDR3 comprises 13 residues. CDR1 is KGHSH, CDR2 LQKENI, per germline. Trimming removed 3 bases from V and 8 bases from J; junction bases left unmatched: 4. The CDR3 DNA is TGTGCCAGCTCACCCATGACAGGGTATGAGCAGTTCTTC. This codes for CASSPMTGYEQFF.

This clonotype was seen many times. V and J are TRBV13 and TRBJ2-1; the D is unclear. With 2 bases removed from V and 8 bases from J, the gap between germline ends came to 7 bases. Germline V gene sequence: CDR1 PRHDT, CDR2 FYEKMQ (reference sequence). The CDR3 is 12 amino acids. The CDR3 here is CASSLRPHEQFF. The CDR3 bases are TGTGCCAGCAGCTTACGTCCCCATGAGCAGTTCTTC. Variable domain in full (rest from reference TRBV13 and TRBJ2-1): AAGVIQSPRHLIKEKRETATLKCYPIPRHDTVYWYQQGPGQDPQFLISFYEKMQSDKGSIPDRFSAQQFSDYHSELNMSSLELGDSALYFCASSLRPHEQFFGPGTRLTVL.

At least ten counts were recorded for this clonotype. The chain combines TRBV15 with TRBJ2-7, with a possible D match to TRBD1 (6 bases). The germline gives CDR1 LNHNV, CDR2 YYDKDF (reference sequence). The CDR3 contains 14 residues. Between the trimmed V and J ends, which lost 0 bases and 7 bases, there was a span of 13 bases. The CDR3: CATSRDWQGWEQYF. As DNA, the CDR3 is TGTGCCACCAGCAGAGATTGGCAGGGGTGGGAGCAGTACTTC.

This clonotype was seen repeatedly, ten times or more. The chain combines TRBV7-2 with TRBJ2-7; D not resolved. Germline CDR1 reads SGHTA; CDR2 reads FQGNSA. The CDR3 loop spans 14 amino acids. The V end was cut by 1 base, the J end by 2 bases, with 9 bases between. CDR3 bases: TGTGCCAGCAGCTTAGGGGTCATAGCCTACGAGCAGTACTTC. Translation gives CASSLGVIAYEQYF.

The chain is built from TRBV5-8 and TRBJ2-7, with a possible D match to TRBD1 (6 bases). Germline loops: CDR1 SGHTS, CDR2 YDEGEE. Trimming stripped 4 bases from V and 5 bases from J, with 13 bases between. This CDR3 has 13 amino acids. CDR3 protein: CASSVQGLDEQYF. Here the CDR3 DNA reads TGTGCCAGCAGCGTACAGGGTCTCGACGAGCAGTACTTC.

A word on this clonotype: A much larger clone differs by one base, so this may be a read error. This chain connects TRBV2 to TRBJ1-2, with D unresolved. The CDR3 extends over 13 amino acids. Germline V lookup: CDR1 SNHLY, CDR2 FYNNEI. V was clipped by 5 bases and J by 4 bases, with 11 bases between them. CDR3 sequence (DNA): TGTGCCAGCAGTTCCAACAGACGCTATGGCTACACCTTC. It is translated as CASSSNRRYGYTF.

The V call is TRBV11-3, the J call TRBJ2-3; 7 bases are a match to TRBD2. The CDR3 is made up of 16 amino acids. Unmatched junction bases numbered 9, after V lost 3 bases and J lost 3 bases. The germline V gene has CDR1 SGHNT and CDR2 YENEEA. The CDR3 DNA follows: TGTGCCAGCAGCTTCCTGGGCGGGAGTGGGACAGATACGCAGTATTTT. Translated, it gives CASSFLGGSGTDTQYF.

This clonotype was recorded many times. CDR3 in amino acids: CASSPGESSYEQYF. CDR3 DNA: TGTGCCAGCTCACCAGGGGAAAGCTCCTACGAGCAGTACTTC. The chain carries TRBV18 and TRBJ2-7; D is undetermined. Per the germline V gene, CDR1 is KGHSH and CDR2 is LQKENI. The CDR3 has 14 residues. The V end lost 2 bases, the J end lost 0 bases, and 8 bases lay between the germline ends.

This clonotype came up many times. The rearrangement links TRBV12-3 or TRBV12-4 to TRBJ1-2; no clear D gene. CDR3 length: 11 amino acids. Deletions cut 4 bases from V and 8 bases from J, with 8 bases between. CDR3 region: CASSSLRGYTF. The CDR3 DNA is TGTGCCAGCAGTTCCCTACGGGGCTACACCTTC.

The chain combines TRBV9 with TRBJ1-6, with D unresolved. Trimming pared 0 bases from V and 6 bases from J, leaving 7 bases between. The CDR3 runs to 14 residues. CDR1 and CDR2 (germline): SGDLS, YYNGEE. CDR3 sequence reads: CASSVEKVNSPLHF. The DNA of the CDR3 is TGTGCCAGCAGCGTAGAGAAGGTTAATTCACCCCTCCACTTT.

This clonotype has ten or more counts. The V call is TRBV3-1, the J call TRBJ2-4, with 7 nucleotides matching TRBD2. J gave up 6 bases and V 0 bases, and 2 bases lay outside the gene matches. Germline V gene lookup returns CDR1 LGHDT and CDR2 YNNKEL (reference sequence). This CDR3 comprises 14 residues. The CDR3 is CASSQEGGGNIQYF. The CDR3, as DNA: TGTGCCAGCAGCCAAGAGGGCGGGGGAAACATTCAGTACTTC.

This clonotype was found a few times. V is TRBV20-1 and J is TRBJ2-2; a weak D match, TRBD1 (5 bases). The CDR3 contains 17 residues. Trimming left V 3 bases short and J 2 bases short, with 19 bases between. CDR1 DFQATT and CDR2 SNEGSKA come from the germline V gene (reference sequence). The CDR3 coding sequence is TGCAGTGCTAGGGCCCCCTTGGGGCTAAATAACACCGGGGAGCTGTTTTTT. Residues: CSARAPLGLNNTGELFF.

This clonotype has more than one count but fewer than ten. V is TRBV24-1 and J is TRBJ2-1; a weak D match, TRBD1 (6 bases). Germline loops: CDR1 KGHDR, CDR2 SFDVKD. Trimming shortened V by 6 bases and J by 8 bases, and 10 bases separated the two germline ends. This CDR3 has 12 residues. This CDR3 is CATSFSGDEQFF. CDR3 sequence (DNA): TGTGCCACCAGTTTCTCAGGGGATGAGCAGTTCTTC.

The chain has TRBV28 and TRBJ2-5; D is perhaps TRBD1 or TRBD2 (5 bases each). Germline values: CDR1 MDHEN, CDR2 SYDVKM. V was shortened by 3 bases and J by 2 bases, with 19 bases between the two germline ends. This CDR3 comprises 17 residues. The CDR3 sequence: CASSLPTTGTRQETQYF. CDR3 DNA: TGTGCCAGCAGTTTGCCGACAACCGGGACGAGACAAGAGACCCAGTACTTC.

This clonotype was counted many times. The chain joins TRBV3-1 to TRBJ2-7; maybe TRBD1 (6 bases). The CDR3 is made up of 14 amino acids. CDR1 and CDR2 from the germline V gene are LGHDT and YNNKEL (reference sequence). V lost 4 bases and J lost 1, with 11 bases in between. The CDR3 bases are TGTGCCAGCAGCCGACCGGACAGATCCTACGAGCAGTACTTC. Protein sequence: CASSRPDRSYEQYF.

This clonotype was seen repeatedly, ten times or more. This chain links TRBV15 with TRBJ2-7; 9 nucleotides match TRBD1. The CDR3 covers 14 residues. CDR1 LNHNV and CDR2 YYDKDF come from the germline V gene (reference sequence). V was clipped by 5 bases and J by 5 bases; unmatched bases: 7. The CDR3 region has the DNA TGTGCCACCAGCGGCGGGACAGGGTACCACGAGCAGTACTTC. Its translation: CATSGGTGYHEQYF.

This clonotype was found a few times. The chain recombines TRBV25-1 with TRBJ1-2, with D uncertain. The length of the CDR3 is 13 residues. Looked up from germline, CDR1 is MGHDK and CDR2 is SYGVNS. V gave up 3 bases and J gave up 3 bases, with 8 bases separating them. CDR3 residues: CASSDPRYYGYTF. CDR3 nucleotide sequence: TGTGCCAGCAGTGACCCCAGATACTATGGCTACACCTTC.

In its sample, this clonotype was seen many times. The rearrangement joins TRBV9 to TRBJ1-5, with D perhaps matching TRBD1 (6 bases). The ends were cut back, 4 bases at V and 4 bases at J, with 15 bases in the middle. Germline-derived CDR1 and CDR2 are SGDLS and YYNGEE. This CDR3 has 15 amino acids. For the CDR3, the DNA is TGTGCCAGCAGCAAGGAGGGGGGAGGAAATCAGCCCCAGCATTTT. Encoded protein: CASSKEGGGNQPQHF.

The chain employs TRBV6-5 and TRBJ2-1; the D gene is possibly TRBD2 (7 bases). The CDR3 length is 20 residues. Germline V gene data show CDR1 as MNHEY and CDR2 as SVGAGI. V lost 2 bases, J lost 6 bases, and 29 bases lay in between. The CDR3 sequence: CASSYPLKGNPKGGANEQFF. CDR3 coding DNA: TGTGCCAGCAGTTACCCCCTAAAGGGGAACCCCAAGGGGGGGGCCAATGAGCAGTTCTTC.

This clonotype was detected many times. The chain links TRBV12-3 or TRBV12-4 to TRBJ2-5; D is uncertain. Deletions cut 5 bases from V and 5 bases from J, with 12 bases between. The CDR3 length is 13 residues. The CDR3 sequence: CASSLRMVETQYF. DNA of the CDR3: TGTGCCAGCAGTCTTCGGATGGTGGAGACCCAGTACTTC.

V gene TRBV9 combines with J gene TRBJ2-3, with 7 nucleotides matching TRBD2. The CDR3 sequence is 14 residues long. Germline V gives CDR1 SGDLS, CDR2 YYNGEE. With V trimmed by 6 bases and J by 1 base, 5 bases remained unmatched. The CDR3 is CASTFRGGTDTQYF. The CDR3 nucleotides are TGTGCCAGCACCTTCCGGGGGGGCACAGATACGCAGTATTTT.

This chain connects TRBV5-1 to TRBJ2-2, with TRBD1 matching over 9 bases. Germline assignment: CDR1 SGHRS and CDR2 YFSETQ. V lost 0 bases and J lost 7; bases outside the gene matches: 4. The CDR3 covers 15 residues. The CDR3 region has the DNA TGCGCCAGCAGCTTGGTACAGGGGGCCGGCGGGGAGCTGTTTTTT. This sequence encodes CASSLVQGAGGELFF.

This clonotype was found many times. The chain has TRBV28 and TRBJ1-2, with D maybe TRBD1 (6 bases). Trimming removed 6 bases at V and 4 bases at J, with 21 bases between. The CDR3 is 16 amino acids. CDR1 MDHEN and CDR2 SYDVKM come from the germline V gene. The CDR3 region is CASSPIRDTRIYGYTF. In DNA form, the CDR3 reads TGTGCCAGCAGCCCTATCCGGGACACACGTATCTATGGCTACACCTTC.

This clonotype was recorded at least ten times. The gene calls are TRBV5-1 and TRBJ1-3; tentative D call: TRBD1 (5 bases). CDR3 length: 16 residues. The V and J ends lost 3 bases and 0 bases respectively, with 13 bases between them. Germline values: CDR1 SGHRS, CDR2 YFSETQ. CDR3 DNA: TGCGCCAGCAGCTACTGGGACTGGCTCTCTGGAAACACCATATATTTT. Amino acids: CASSYWDWLSGNTIYF. The full variable domain, rest sourced from reference TRBV5-1 and TRBJ1-3, is KAGVTQTPRYLIKTRGQQVTLSCSPISGHRSVSWYQQTPGQGLQFLFEYFSETQRNKGNFPGRFSGRQFSNSRSEMNVSTLELGDSALYLCASSYWDWLSGNTIYFGEGSWLTVV.

This clonotype was seen at least ten times. The V gene is TRBV5-1, the J gene TRBJ2-3; D not certain. The CDR3 loop spans 14 amino acids. The germline CDR1 and CDR2 sequences are SGHRS and YFSETQ. The V and J ends lost 2 bases and 6 bases respectively, with 13 bases between them. In DNA, the CDR3 is TGCGCCAGCAGCTTTGGTTTCGACGTGGATACGCAGTATTTT. It yields the protein CASSFGFDVDTQYF.

At least ten counts were recorded for this clonotype. The chain employs TRBV7-8 and TRBJ2-1; D is tentatively TRBD1 or TRBD2 (5 bases each). V was cut by 5 bases and J by 7 bases, with 18 bases left in between. CDR1 and CDR2 (germline): SGHVS, FQNEAQ. CDR3 length: 15 amino acids. The chain's CDR3 is CASSDRPGPDNEQFF. The DNA of the CDR3 is TGTGCCAGCAGCGACAGACCGGGACCCGATAATGAGCAGTTCTTC.

This clonotype was seen many times. V is TRBV30 and J is TRBJ2-3, with TRBD2 matching 8 bases. The CDR3 loop spans 15 amino acids. With 2 bases clipped from V and 2 bases from J, the junction kept 6 bases outside the gene matches. The V gene's germline CDR1 is GTSNPN and CDR2 SVGIG (reference sequence). The CDR3 sequence is CAWSRRGGYTDTQYF. In DNA, the CDR3 is TGTGCCTGGAGTAGGCGCGGGGGGTACACAGATACGCAGTATTTT.

This clonotype was observed many times. The J gene is TRBJ1-2, the V gene TRBV11-2; D unresolved. There are 14 residues in the CDR3. V was cut by 2 bases and J by 2 bases, with 9 bases left in between. Per germline, CDR1 SGHAT and CDR2 FQNNGV. The CDR3 bases are TGTGCCAGCAGCTTACATACATTCAACTATGGCTACACCTTC. Translating gives CASSLHTFNYGYTF.

V gene TRBV7-3 combines with J gene TRBJ1-2; D call uncertain. The CDR3 sequence is 11 residues long. Germline CDR1 is SGHTA and CDR2 is FQGTGA. V was cut by 10 bases and J by 8 bases, with 14 bases left in between. The CDR3 nucleotides read TGTGCCAAGAGACGGAACGGAGGCTACACCTTC. Its translation: CAKRRNGGYTF.

The sample holds many counts of this clonotype. The J gene is TRBJ2-1, the V gene TRBV13; 11 positions match TRBD2. Germline V gene sequence: CDR1 PRHDT, CDR2 FYEKMQ (reference sequence). The V and J ends lost 6 bases and 8 bases, in that order; junction bases with no gene match: 18. The CDR3 has 18 amino acids. This CDR3 is CASSQSLVAGGRLDEQFF. In DNA form, the CDR3 reads TGTGCCAGCAGTCAAAGCTTGGTAGCGGGAGGGAGATTAGATGAGCAGTTCTTC.

V and J are TRBV6-1 and TRBJ1-3, with a weak D call TRBD1 (5 bases). Germline V gene lookup returns CDR1 MNHNS and CDR2 SASEGT. Between the trimmed V and J ends, which lost 5 bases and 0 bases, there was a span of 11 bases. The CDR3 sequence is 15 residues long. CDR3 protein: CASSPQQDSGNTIYF. The CDR3 DNA is TGTGCCAGCAGTCCCCAACAGGACTCTGGAAACACCATATATTTT.